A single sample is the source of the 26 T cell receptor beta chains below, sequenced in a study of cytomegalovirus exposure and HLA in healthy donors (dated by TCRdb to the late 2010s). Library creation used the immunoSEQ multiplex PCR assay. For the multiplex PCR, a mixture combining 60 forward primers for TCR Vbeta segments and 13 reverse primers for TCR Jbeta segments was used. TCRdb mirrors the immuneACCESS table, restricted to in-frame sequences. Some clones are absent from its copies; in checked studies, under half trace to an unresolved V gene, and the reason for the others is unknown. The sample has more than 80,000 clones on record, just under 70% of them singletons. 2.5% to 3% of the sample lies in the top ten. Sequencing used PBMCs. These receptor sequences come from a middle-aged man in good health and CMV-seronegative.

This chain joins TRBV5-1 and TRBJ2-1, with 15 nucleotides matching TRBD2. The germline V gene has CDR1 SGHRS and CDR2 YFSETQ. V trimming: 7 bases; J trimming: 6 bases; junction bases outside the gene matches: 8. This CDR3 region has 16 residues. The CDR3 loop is CASGGTSGRPSNEQFF. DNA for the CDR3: TGCGCCAGCGGCGGGACTAGCGGGAGGCCGTCCAATGAGCAGTTCTTC.

In DNA form, the CDR3 reads TGTGCCAGCAGCCGACAGGGGACAAACGAGCAGTACGTC. As protein: CASSRQGTNEQYV. The rearrangement joins TRBV14 to TRBJ2-7, with 8 bases fitting TRBD1. The CDR3 consists of 13 residues. Trimming cost V 4 bases and J 5 bases; bases outside gene matches: 4. The germline CDR1 and CDR2 sequences are SGHDN and FVKESK.

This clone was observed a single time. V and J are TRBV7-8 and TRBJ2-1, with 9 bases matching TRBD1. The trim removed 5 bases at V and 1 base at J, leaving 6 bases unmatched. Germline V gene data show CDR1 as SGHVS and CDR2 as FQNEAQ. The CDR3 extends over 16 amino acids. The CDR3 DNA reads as TGTGCCAGCAGCCAACTTGACAGGGGGTCCTACAATGAGCAGTTCTTC. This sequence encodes CASSQLDRGSYNEQFF. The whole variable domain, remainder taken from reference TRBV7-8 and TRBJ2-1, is GAGVSQSPRYKVAKRGQDVALRCDPISGHVSLFWYQQALGQGPEFLTYFQNEAQLDKSGLPSDRFFAERPEGSVSTLKIQRTQQEDSAVYLCASSQLDRGSYNEQFFGPGTRLTVL.

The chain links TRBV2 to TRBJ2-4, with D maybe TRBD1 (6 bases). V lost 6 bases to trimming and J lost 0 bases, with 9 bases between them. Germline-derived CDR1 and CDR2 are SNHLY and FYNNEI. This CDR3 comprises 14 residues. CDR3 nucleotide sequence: TGTGCCAGCAGCTGGACAGTAGCCAAAAACATTCAGTACTTC. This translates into CASSWTVAKNIQYF.

The CDR3 DNA follows: TGTGCCAGCAGCTTGGGGCTAGCGAGGGGAGATACGCAGTATTTT. Its protein product is CASSLGLARGDTQYF. The chain carries TRBV5-4 and TRBJ2-3; TRBD2 might be the D (6 bases). There are 15 residues in the CDR3. CDR1 and CDR2 (germline): SGHNT, YYREEE (reference sequence). V was cut by 0 bases and J by 5 bases, with 13 bases left in between.

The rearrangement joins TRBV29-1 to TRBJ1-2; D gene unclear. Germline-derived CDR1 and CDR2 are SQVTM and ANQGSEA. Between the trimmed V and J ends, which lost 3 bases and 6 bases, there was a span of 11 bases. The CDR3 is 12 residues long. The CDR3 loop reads CSVDKQTDGYTF. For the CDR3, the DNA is TGCAGCGTTGATAAACAGACGGATGGCTACACCTTC.

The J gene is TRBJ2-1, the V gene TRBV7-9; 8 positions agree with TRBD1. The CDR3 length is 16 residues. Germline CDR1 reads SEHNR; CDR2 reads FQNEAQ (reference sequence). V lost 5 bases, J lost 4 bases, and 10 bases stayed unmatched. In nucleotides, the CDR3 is TGTGCCAGCAGCCTTCGTCGGACAGGGACTTACAATGAGCAGTTCTTC. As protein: CASSLRRTGTYNEQFF.

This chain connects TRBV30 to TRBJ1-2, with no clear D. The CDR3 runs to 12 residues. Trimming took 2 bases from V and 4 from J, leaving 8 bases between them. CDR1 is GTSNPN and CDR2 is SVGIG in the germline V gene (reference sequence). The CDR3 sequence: CAWSPGVYGYTF. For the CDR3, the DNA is TGTGCCTGGAGTCCCGGGGTCTATGGCTACACCTTC.

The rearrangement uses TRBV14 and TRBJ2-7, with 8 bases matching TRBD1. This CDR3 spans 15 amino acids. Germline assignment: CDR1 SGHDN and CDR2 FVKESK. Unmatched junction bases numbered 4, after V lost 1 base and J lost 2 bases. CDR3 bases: TGTGCCAGCAGCCAAGGGACAGGGTTAACCTACGAGCAGTACTTC. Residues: CASSQGTGLTYEQYF.

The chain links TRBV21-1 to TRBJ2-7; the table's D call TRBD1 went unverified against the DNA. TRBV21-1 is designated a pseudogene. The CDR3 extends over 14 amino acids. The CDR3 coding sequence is TGTGCCACCAATCCACGGAGGGGGCCATACGAGCAGTACGTC. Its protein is CATNPRRGPYEQYV.

DNA of the CDR3: TGTGCCAGCAGTGGGGCTAGCTGGGTTGGGGAGCAGTACGTC. Protein product: CASSGASWVGEQYV. The chain joins TRBV2 to TRBJ2-7, with D possibly matching TRBD2 (5 bases). In germline, CDR1 is SNHLY, CDR2 FYNNEI. Deletions cut 4 bases from V and 7 bases from J, with 17 bases between. The CDR3 sequence is 14 residues long.

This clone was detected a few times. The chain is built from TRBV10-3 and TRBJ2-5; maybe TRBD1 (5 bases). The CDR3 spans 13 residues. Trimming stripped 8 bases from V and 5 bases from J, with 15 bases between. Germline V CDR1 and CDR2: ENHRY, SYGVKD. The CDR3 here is CAIGPGFQETQYF. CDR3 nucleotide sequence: TGTGCCATCGGGCCAGGGTTCCAGGAGACCCAGTACTTC.

The CDR3 sequence is CASSARTSYNEQFF. Written as DNA, the CDR3 is TGTGCCAGCAGCGCTAGGACTTCTTACAATGAGCAGTTCTTC. The rearrangement uses TRBV6-1 and TRBJ2-1, with D perhaps TRBD2 (5 bases). V was shortened by 6 bases and J by 4 bases, with 13 bases between the two germline ends. The CDR3 is 14 residues long. From germline, CDR1 is MNHNS and CDR2 SASEGT.

CDR3 sequence: CASSQSSGGAYNEQFF. The CDR3 DNA follows: TGTGCCAGCAGCCAATCAAGCGGGGGGGCTTACAATGAGCAGTTCTTC. V and J are TRBV5-4 and TRBJ2-1; TRBD2 aligns across 10 bases. J was trimmed by 4 bases and V by 4 bases; bases with no gene match: 8. CDR1 is SGHNT and CDR2 is YYREEE in the germline V gene (reference sequence). This CDR3 spans 16 amino acids.

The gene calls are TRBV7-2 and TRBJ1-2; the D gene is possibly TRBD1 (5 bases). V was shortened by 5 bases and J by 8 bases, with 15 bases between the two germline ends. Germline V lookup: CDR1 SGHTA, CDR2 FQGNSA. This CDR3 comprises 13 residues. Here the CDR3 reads CASSLPQVEGYTF. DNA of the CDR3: TGTGCCAGCAGCCTACCACAGGTGGAGGGCTACACCTTC.

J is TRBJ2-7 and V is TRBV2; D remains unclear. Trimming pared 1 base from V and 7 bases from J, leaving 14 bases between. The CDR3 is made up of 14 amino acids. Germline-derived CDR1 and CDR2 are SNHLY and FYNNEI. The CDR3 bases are TGTGCCAGCAGTGAAGGACTGTGGCGTATGGAGCAGTACTTC. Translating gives CASSEGLWRMEQYF.

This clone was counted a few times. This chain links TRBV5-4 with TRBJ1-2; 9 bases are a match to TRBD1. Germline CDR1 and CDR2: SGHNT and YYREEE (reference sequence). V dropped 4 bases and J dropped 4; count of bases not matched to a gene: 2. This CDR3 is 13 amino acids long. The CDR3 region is CASSIQGAYGYTF. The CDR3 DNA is TGTGCCAGCAGCATACAGGGGGCCTATGGCTACACCTTC. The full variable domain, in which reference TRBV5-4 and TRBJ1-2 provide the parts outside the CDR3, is ETGVTQSPTHLIKTRGQQVTLRCSSQSGHNTVSWYQQALGQGPQFIFQYYREEENGRGNFPPRFSGLQFPNYSSELNVNALELDDSALYLCASSIQGAYGYTFGSGTRLTVV.

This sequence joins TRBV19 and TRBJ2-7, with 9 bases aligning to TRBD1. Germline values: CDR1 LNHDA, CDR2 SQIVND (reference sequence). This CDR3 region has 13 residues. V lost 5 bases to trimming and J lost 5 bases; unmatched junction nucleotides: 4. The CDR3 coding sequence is TGTGCCAGTAGTTTGGACAGGGGCGACGAGCAGTACTTC. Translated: CASSLDRGDEQYF.

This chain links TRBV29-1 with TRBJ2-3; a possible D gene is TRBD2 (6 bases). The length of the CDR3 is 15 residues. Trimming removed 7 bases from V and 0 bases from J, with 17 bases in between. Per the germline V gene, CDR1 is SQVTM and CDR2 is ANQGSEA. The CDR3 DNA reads TGCAGCGCCCGAGTTGGGGGACTTAGCACAGATACGCAGTATTTT. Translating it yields CSARVGGLSTDTQYF.

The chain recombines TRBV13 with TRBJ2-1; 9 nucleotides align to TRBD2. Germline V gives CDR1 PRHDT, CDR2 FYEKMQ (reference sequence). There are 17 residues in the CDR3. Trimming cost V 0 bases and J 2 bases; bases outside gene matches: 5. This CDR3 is CASSLGVAGATYNEQFF. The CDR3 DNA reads TGTGCCAGCAGCTTAGGAGTAGCGGGGGCTACCTACAATGAGCAGTTCTTC.

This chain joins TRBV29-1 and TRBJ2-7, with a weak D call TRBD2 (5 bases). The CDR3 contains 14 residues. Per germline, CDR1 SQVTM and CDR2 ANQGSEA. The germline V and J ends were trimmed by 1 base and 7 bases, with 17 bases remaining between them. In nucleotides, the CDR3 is TGCAGCGTTGAAGGTAGCCGGGGATCGAGAGAGCAGTACTTC. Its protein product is CSVEGSRGSREQYF.

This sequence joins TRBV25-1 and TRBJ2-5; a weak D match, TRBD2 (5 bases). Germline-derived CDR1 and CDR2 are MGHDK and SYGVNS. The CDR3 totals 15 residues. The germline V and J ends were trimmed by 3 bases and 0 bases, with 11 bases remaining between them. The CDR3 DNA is TGTGCCAGCAGTGATTTCACACTAGACCAAGAGACCCAGTACTTC. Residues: CASSDFTLDQETQYF.

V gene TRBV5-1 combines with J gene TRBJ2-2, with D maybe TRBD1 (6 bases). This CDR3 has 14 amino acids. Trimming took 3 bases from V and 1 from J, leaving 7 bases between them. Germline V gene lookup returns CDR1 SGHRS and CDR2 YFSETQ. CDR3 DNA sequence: TGCGCCAGCAGCTCGACAGGGAACACCGGGGAGCTGTTTTTT. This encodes CASSSTGNTGELFF.

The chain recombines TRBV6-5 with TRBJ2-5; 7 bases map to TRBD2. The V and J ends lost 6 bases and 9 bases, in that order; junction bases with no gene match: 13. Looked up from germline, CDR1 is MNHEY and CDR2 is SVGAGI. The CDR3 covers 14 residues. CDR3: CASSRLAGALAQYF. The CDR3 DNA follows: TGTGCCAGCAGCCGACTAGCCGGGGCGTTGGCCCAGTACTTC.

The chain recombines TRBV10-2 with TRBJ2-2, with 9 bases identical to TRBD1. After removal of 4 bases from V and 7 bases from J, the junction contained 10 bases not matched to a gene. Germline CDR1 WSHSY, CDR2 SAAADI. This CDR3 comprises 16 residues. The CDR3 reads CASSGRGTGIIGELFF. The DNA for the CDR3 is TGCGCCAGCAGTGGCCGCGGGACAGGGATCATCGGGGAGCTGTTTTTT.

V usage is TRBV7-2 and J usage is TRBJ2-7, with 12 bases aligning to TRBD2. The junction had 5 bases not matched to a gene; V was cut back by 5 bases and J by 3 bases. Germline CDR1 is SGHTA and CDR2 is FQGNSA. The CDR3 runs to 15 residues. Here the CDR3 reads CASSRTSGACYEQYV. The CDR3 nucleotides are TGTGCCAGCAGCCGGACTAGCGGGGCTTGCTACGAGCAGTACGTC.